Listed below are T cell receptor beta chains from one sample, sequenced in a study of CD8+ T cells in alopecia areata. Sequencing was performed with immunoSEQ multiplex PCR; in TCRdb, only in-frame clones are kept and a portion is missing. The sample carries about 190,000 clones, roughly 64% recorded once. Here the sequenced sample was CD4+ T cells sorted from blood, taken at week 4, from a patient treated with tofacitinib. The receptors were sampled from a human donor with alopecia areata. Both conserved end residues are part of each CDR3. A D gene is named only where the DNA matches it firmly. For some rows the clone size is stated as once, few or many, or as a class when expanded; others skip it.

>TRBV19|TRBJ2-2|NA|NA
TGTGCCAGTAGTATAGGCACCGGGGAGCTGTTTTTT
CASSIGTGELFF
>TRBV4-2|TRBJ2-5|NA|NA
TGTGCCAGCAGCCAAGAGCGGAGTGGGGGCGGAGAGACCCAGTACTTC
CASSQERSGGGETQYF
>TRBV29-1|TRBJ1-5|TRBD1|NA
TGCAGCGTTGAGACAGGGGGAAATCAGCCCCAGCATTTT
CSVETGGNQPQHF
>TRBV19|TRBJ2-6|NA|few
TGTGCCAGTAAACCCCAAGGCTCTGGGGCCAACGTCCTGACTTTC
CASKPQGSGANVLTF
>TRBV19|TRBJ1-1|TRBD1|NA
TGTGCCACCAACCGCCGGGACAGAGATGAAGCTTTCTTT
CATNRRDRDEAFF
>TRBV4-3|TRBJ2-3|TRBD2|once
TGCGCCAGCAGCCAAGGGACTAGCGGGGTAGATACGCAGTATTTT
CASSQGTSGVDTQYF
>TRBV29-1|TRBJ1-5|NA|NA
TGCAGCGTTGATGCCGGGGGGAGCAATCAGCCCCAGCATTTT
CSVDAGGSNQPQHF
>TRBV2|TRBJ2-7|NA|NA
TGTGCCAGCAGTGCCCTACAGTCCTACGAGCAGTACTTC
CASSALQSYEQYF
>TRBV7-9|TRBJ1-1|NA|NA
TGTGCCAGCCTACCCGATGTCCCGAACACTGAAGCTTTCTTT
CASLPDVPNTEAFF
>TRBV18|TRBJ2-5|NA|NA
TGTGCCAGCTCACCGAAGCAAGAGACCCAGTACTTC
CASSPKQETQYF